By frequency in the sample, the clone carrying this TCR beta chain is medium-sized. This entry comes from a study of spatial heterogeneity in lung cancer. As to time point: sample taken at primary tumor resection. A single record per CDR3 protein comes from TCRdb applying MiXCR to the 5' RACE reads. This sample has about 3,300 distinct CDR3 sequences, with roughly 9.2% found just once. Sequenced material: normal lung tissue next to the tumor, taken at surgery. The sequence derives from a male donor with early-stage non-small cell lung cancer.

The CDR3 reads CASSWWGNTEAFF. CDR3 nucleotides: TGCGCCAGCAGCTGGTGGGGGAACACTGAAGCTTTCTTT. The V gene is TRBV5-1, the J gene TRBJ1-1; D unclear. V lost 3 bases to trimming and J lost 1 base, with 7 bases between them. Germline V gene data show CDR1 as SGHRS and CDR2 as YFSETQ. This CDR3 spans 13 amino acids.